The entry below describes one T cell receptor beta chain. The antigen it binds to is not known. No much larger clonotype is one base removed from it; base qualities were not supplied. The library was obtained by the immunoSEQ multiplex PCR assay. TCRdb carries this immuneACCESS record with in-frame sequences only. Its versions omit some clonotypes, under half of them owing to an unresolved V gene in the studies checked, with the rest unexplained. The sample profile shows roughly 93,000 clones; approximately 94% of them were found once. Approximately 0.2% of the sample lies in the top ten. This sample was taken from a study of technical replicates of blood from a handful of donors (dated by TCRdb to about 2017). Looking up the germline V gene (reference sequence) yields CDR1 MNHEY and CDR2 SMNVEV. Trimmed from V: 5 bases; trimmed from J: 3 bases; junction bases lacking a gene match: 5. The CDR3, cysteine through phenylalanine, is 15 amino acids long. The CDR3 DNA has 45 bases and is translated from base 1.

The sequencing sample was made of T cells isolated from PBMCs. The origin of this receptor is a human donor in good health. The sequence joins TRBV27 to TRBJ2-7; 12 nucleotides in the junction match TRBD1. The bases are TGTGCCAGCAGTCTCGGGACAGGGGGCTACTACGAGCAGTACTTC. This is translated as CASSLGTGGYYEQYF.